The 32 T cell receptor beta chains listed next were all sequenced from one sample in a study of post-analysis software for immune sequencing data. Tagging with unique molecular identifiers was a feature of the TCR beta cDNA libraries. TCRdb reanalysed the PCR reads using MiXCR and keeps one entry per CDR3 protein. The sample holds 380,000 or so distinct CDR3 sequences, roughly 30% seen once. Overall study results and limits: TRBV segments more frequent in patients than in controls numbered a few and included TRBV5-6, TRBV5-1 and TRBV20-1.

These receptors lack a known antigen. The sequenced sample consisted of blood. The receptors stem from a girl under 18 with multiple sclerosis.

V usage is TRBV29-1 and J usage is TRBJ2-1, with 9 positions matching TRBD1. CDR1 and CDR2 (germline): SQVTM, ANQGSEA. The J segment lost 7 bases and the V segment lost 7 bases, leaving 11 bases of the junction unmatched. This CDR3 contains 14 residues. CDR3 sequence reads: CSATGTGNRNEQFF. In DNA form, the CDR3 reads TGCAGCGCCACCGGGACAGGGAATAGGAATGAGCAGTTCTTC.

This chain joins TRBV7-2 and TRBJ2-5, with 7 bases lining up with TRBD2. Germline V gene data show CDR1 as SGHTA and CDR2 as FQGNSA. The CDR3 loop spans 14 amino acids. The trim removed 4 bases at V and 5 bases at J, leaving 7 bases unmatched. The CDR3 nucleotides are TGTGCCAGCAGCTCCGTTGGGGGGGGGGAGACCCAGTACTTC. Its protein product is CASSSVGGGETQYF.

The chain employs TRBV7-8 and TRBJ2-7; 9 positions agree with TRBD1. Per germline, CDR1 SGHVS and CDR2 FQNEAQ. The CDR3 is made up of 14 amino acids. Trimming cost V 2 bases and J 3 bases; bases outside gene matches: 2. The DNA of the CDR3 is TGTGCCAGCAGCTTAATGGGACAGGGCTACGAGCAGTACTTC. Its translation is CASSLMGQGYEQYF.

The chain combines TRBV6-5 with TRBJ2-1; 7 nucleotides match TRBD1. This CDR3 contains 12 residues. V lost 4 bases, J lost 15 bases, and 9 bases stayed unmatched. In germline, CDR1 is MNHEY, CDR2 SVGAGI. As DNA, the CDR3 is TGTGCCAGCAGTTCGCGACAGGGAAAGGGGTTCTTC. It encodes CASSSRQGKGFF.

The J gene is TRBJ1-1, the V gene TRBV7-3; D gene unclear. Trimming stripped 1 base from V and 5 bases from J, with 11 bases between. The CDR3 has 14 residues. Germline CDR1 is SGHTA and CDR2 is FQGTGA. The CDR3 nucleotides are TGTGCCAGCAGCTTAAAGCCGGGAGGGACTGAAGCTTTCTTT. Translated, it gives CASSLKPGGTEAFF.

This clonotype came up many times. The chain recombines TRBV21-1 with TRBJ1-1; the DNA was not used to check the table's D call, TRBD1. TRBV21-1 is designated a pseudogene. The CDR3 runs 14 residues. DNA of the CDR3: TGTGCCAGCAGCTTACGGACAGTGAACACTGAAGCTTTCTTT. As protein: CASSLRTVNTEAFF.

The table lists this clonotype with a few counts. This chain uses TRBV6-1 with TRBJ2-5; perhaps D is TRBD1 or TRBD2 (5 bases each). The J call may be in error: the DNA end matches TRBJ2-7 better. There are 15 residues in the CDR3. CDR1 MNHNS and CDR2 SASEGT come from the germline V gene. The CDR3 region is CASSERDPSIHEQYF. In DNA form, the CDR3 reads TGTGCCAGCAGTGAGAGGGACCCATCGATTCACGAGCAGTACTTC.

This sequence joins TRBV18 and TRBJ2-7; either TRBD1 or TRBD2 may fit D (5 bases each). The V gene lost 4 bases and the J gene lost 5 bases, with 12 bases spanning the gap. Germline V gene sequence: CDR1 KGHSH, CDR2 LQKENI. The CDR3 length is 13 residues. CDR3 coding DNA: TGTGCCAGCTCACGAGTCTTGGGGGACGAGCAGTACTTC. Translation gives CASSRVLGDEQYF.

V gene TRBV28 combines with J gene TRBJ2-7; D is perhaps TRBD1 (5 bases). This CDR3 has 14 residues. Deletions cut 2 bases from V and 3 bases from J, with 11 bases between. CDR1 MDHEN and CDR2 SYDVKM come from the germline V gene. CDR3 protein: CASSLRGKGYEQYF. CDR3 in DNA: TGTGCCAGCAGTTTAAGGGGAAAAGGCTACGAGCAGTACTTC.

V is TRBV7-2 and J is TRBJ2-1, with 9 nucleotides matching TRBD2. Germline-derived CDR1 and CDR2 are SGHTA and FQGNSA. This CDR3 region has 15 residues. The J segment lost 7 bases and the V segment lost 5 bases, leaving 9 bases of the junction unmatched. CDR3 in amino acids: CASSPRTSDWNEQFF. The DNA of the CDR3 is TGTGCCAGCAGCCCCCGGACTAGCGATTGGAATGAGCAGTTCTTC.

This chain links TRBV12-3 or TRBV12-4 with TRBJ2-2; 9 bases agree with TRBD1. There are 19 residues in the CDR3. The J segment lost 3 bases and the V segment lost 6 bases, leaving 17 bases of the junction unmatched. CDR3 nucleotide sequence: TGTGCCAGCAGCCATCCGGAAAGAGTCGGGACAGGGTACACCGGGGAGCTGTTTTTT. It specifies CASSHPERVGTGYTGELFF.

This clonotype was observed a handful of times. The chain uses TRBV7-6 and TRBJ2-1; 11 positions match TRBD2. The J segment lost 4 bases and the V segment lost 4 bases, leaving 3 bases of the junction unmatched. Germline CDR1 and CDR2: SGHVS and FNYEAQ. The CDR3 is 15 residues long. The CDR3 loop is CASSSPSGGYNEQFF. The CDR3, as DNA: TGTGCCAGCAGCTCTCCTAGCGGGGGGTACAATGAGCAGTTCTTC.

A remark on this clonotype: Because it lacks the conserved phenylalanine or tryptophan at the end, this CDR3 is likely a read error. The chain has TRBV11-2 and TRBJ2-7; D gene unclear. The CDR3 is 14 amino acids. The germline gives CDR1 SGHAT, CDR2 FQNNGV. The V end was cut by 3 bases, the J end by 2 bases, with 11 bases between. For the CDR3, the DNA is TGTGCCAGCAGCTTTCAGGACGGCCCCTACGAGCAGTACATC. Its translation: CASSFQDGPYEQYI.

This clonotype was seen a handful of times. The CDR3 loop reads CSAPTGNSNQPQHF. The CDR3 DNA sequence: TGCAGTGCACCGACAGGGAATAGCAATCAGCCCCAGCATTTT. The rearrangement links TRBV20-1 to TRBJ1-5; 7 bases are shared with TRBD1. Germline lookup yields CDR1 DFQATT and CDR2 SNEGSKA (reference sequence). The CDR3 loop spans 14 amino acids. V dropped 6 bases and J dropped 0; count of bases not matched to a gene: 5.

Written as DNA, the CDR3 is TGCAGTGCCGAAGTCGGGGGTATACAGAAAAACATTCAGTACTTC. It specifies CSAEVGGIQKNIQYF. The rearrangement links TRBV20-1 to TRBJ2-4, with D possibly matching TRBD2 (6 bases). The V end was cut by 6 bases, the J end by 4 bases, with 19 bases between. The CDR3 loop spans 15 amino acids. Per germline, CDR1 DFQATT and CDR2 SNEGSKA (reference sequence).

DNA of the CDR3: TGCAGTGCTTCAGGGGGGGAGGGCAATCAGCCCCAGCATTTT. Translation: CSASGGEGNQPQHF. This chain connects TRBV20-1 to TRBJ1-5, with TRBD1 matching over 7 bases. The J segment lost 2 bases and the V segment lost 5 bases, leaving 6 bases of the junction unmatched. Germline V gives CDR1 DFQATT, CDR2 SNEGSKA (reference sequence). This CDR3 is built from 14 residues.

The chain joins TRBV27 to TRBJ2-4, with D possibly matching TRBD1 (5 bases). The J call is in doubt because the DNA end fits TRBJ2-7 better. Germline loops: CDR1 MNHEY, CDR2 SMNVEV (reference sequence). The CDR3 totals 13 residues. The CDR3, as DNA: TGTGCCAGCAGTCGGACACCCCCCTACGAGCAGTACGTC. This codes for CASSRTPPYEQYV.

This clonotype has only a few counts. The rearrangement joins TRBV7-9 to TRBJ2-7; D may be TRBD1 (6 bases). From germline, CDR1 is SEHNR and CDR2 FQNEAQ (reference sequence). The CDR3 length is 12 residues. V lost 3 bases and J lost 8, with 11 bases in between. The CDR3 region is CASSLDSQQQYF. The CDR3, as DNA: TGTGCCAGCAGCTTGGACAGCCAGCAGCAGTACTTC.

Many counts were recorded for this clonotype. V and J are TRBV11-1 and TRBJ2-7; TRBD1 matches 8 bases. Germline CDR1 and CDR2: SGHAT and FQDESV (reference sequence). There are 14 residues in the CDR3. The ends lost 3 bases at V and 2 bases at J; junction bases unmatched: 3. CDR3 amino acids: CASSLDRAPYEQYF. CDR3 DNA: TGTGCCAGCAGCTTGGACAGGGCCCCCTACGAGCAGTACTTC.

A few counts support this clonotype. The chain carries TRBV4-3 and TRBJ2-3, with unresolved D. CDR1 is LGHNA, CDR2 YSLEER, per germline. This CDR3 comprises 15 residues. V shed 4 bases and J shed 2 bases, with 13 bases lying between them. CDR3 amino acids: CASSRVYESTDTQYF. CDR3 nucleotides: TGCGCCAGCAGCCGGGTATACGAATCCACAGATACGCAGTATTTT.

In nucleotides, the CDR3 is TGTGCCAGCAGCGGGTCCGTGGGGGGCTACAATGAGCAGTTCTTC. It codes for CASSGSVGGYNEQFF. The chain uses TRBV5-4 and TRBJ2-1, with TRBD2 as a possible D gene (6 bases). This CDR3 contains 15 residues. Germline loops: CDR1 SGHNT, CDR2 YYREEE (reference sequence). V shed 4 bases and J shed 3 bases, with 14 bases lying between them.

This clonotype was observed at least ten times. The chain uses TRBV15 and TRBJ2-5; D may be TRBD1 (6 bases). The CDR3 has 15 residues. Trimming pared 3 bases from V and 0 bases from J, leaving 11 bases between. CDR1 and CDR2 (germline): LNHNV, YYDKDF (reference sequence). The CDR3 DNA follows: TGTGCCACCAGCAGGGCTACAGGGAACCAAGAGACCCAGTACTTC. Translation: CATSRATGNQETQYF.

The V gene is TRBV29-1, the J gene TRBJ2-1, with 7 positions matching TRBD1. Germline CDR1 and CDR2: SQVTM and ANQGSEA. V shed 2 bases and J 4 bases; nucleotides not matched to a gene: 8. This CDR3 has 15 amino acids. The CDR3, as DNA: TGCAGCGTTGAAAAAGCCGGGACAGCTTACAATGAGCAGTTCTTC. Its protein product is CSVEKAGTAYNEQFF.

V and J are TRBV6-5 and TRBJ2-7, with 7 bases fitting TRBD1. J lost 2 bases, V lost 5 bases, and 6 bases had no gene match. This CDR3 spans 14 amino acids. Germline V lookup: CDR1 MNHEY, CDR2 SVGAGI. The CDR3 DNA reads TGTGCCAGCAGTCAAGGCGACAGGGCCTACGAGCAGTACTTC. Translating it yields CASSQGDRAYEQYF.

V usage is TRBV28 and J usage is TRBJ2-1; 9 bases line up with TRBD1. The CDR3 has 14 amino acids. V lost 5 bases to trimming and J lost 2 bases; unmatched junction nucleotides: 1. CDR1 is MDHEN, CDR2 SYDVKM, per germline. CDR3 protein: CASSRQGAYNEQFF. In DNA, the CDR3 is TGTGCCAGCAGTCGACAGGGGGCCTACAATGAGCAGTTCTTC.

V usage is TRBV20-1 and J usage is TRBJ2-7, with D perhaps TRBD1 or TRBD2 (5 bases each). Germline CDR1 and CDR2: DFQATT and SNEGSKA (reference sequence). Between the trimmed V and J ends, which lost 1 base and 4 bases, there was a span of 17 bases. This CDR3 is built from 15 residues. Here the CDR3 reads CSARVPEGSGYEQYF. Here the CDR3 DNA reads TGCAGTGCTAGAGTCCCTGAGGGGAGCGGATACGAGCAGTACTTC.

J is TRBJ2-5 and V is TRBV4-3; D gene unclear. Per the germline V gene, CDR1 is LGHNA and CDR2 is YSLEER. Trimming shortened V by 1 base and J by 3 bases, and 6 bases separated the two germline ends. The CDR3 is made up of 13 amino acids. CDR3 loop: CASSQAIEETQYF. CDR3 sequence (DNA): TGCGCCAGCAGCCAAGCGATAGAAGAGACCCAGTACTTC.

CDR3 DNA: TGTGCCAGCAGCAGGGGACAGGGGGAATCCTACGAGCAGTACTTC. It encodes CASSRGQGESYEQYF. This rearrangement joins TRBV21-1 to TRBJ2-7; the D segment call TRBD1 is taken from the table without a DNA check. TRBV21-1 counts as a pseudogene. This CDR3 region has 15 residues.

This chain joins TRBV6-5 and TRBJ2-7; D is possibly TRBD2 (5 bases). The end of the DNA is better explained by TRBJ2-5, so the J call may be wrong. The CDR3 is made up of 13 amino acids. Germline V gene sequence: CDR1 MNHEY, CDR2 SVGAGI. The CDR3 here is CASSFTSGETQYF. For the CDR3, the DNA is TGTGCCAGCAGTTTTACTAGTGGGGAGACCCAGTACTTC.

This clonotype was counted only a few times. The CDR3, as DNA: TGTGCCATCAGTGCGGACTTCTCGGAGCAGTACTTC. Residues: CAISADFSEQYF. The J gene is TRBJ2-7, the V gene TRBV10-3; D perhaps matches TRBD2 (5 bases). The CDR3 is made up of 12 amino acids. Trimming shortened V by 4 bases and J by 7 bases, and 11 bases separated the two germline ends. CDR1 and CDR2 from the germline V gene are ENHRY and SYGVKD.

This clonotype was seen a handful of times. The rearrangement links TRBV20-1 to TRBJ2-5; 10 bases are shared with TRBD1. The J call is doubtful: the DNA matches TRBJ2-7 better. Germline V gene data show CDR1 as DFQATT and CDR2 as SNEGSKA (reference sequence). The CDR3 extends over 14 amino acids. The CDR3 DNA reads TGCAGTGCTAAGAACCGGGACAGGGGCTACGAGCAGTACTTC. It translates to CSAKNRDRGYEQYF.

This chain joins TRBV11-2 and TRBJ2-1; 7 positions match TRBD1. V lost 5 bases and J lost 8; bases outside the gene matches: 6. The CDR3 has 13 amino acids. The V gene's germline CDR1 is SGHAT and CDR2 FQNNGV. The CDR3 reads CASSHGRGYEQFF. CDR3 DNA sequence: TGTGCCAGCAGCCACGGCAGGGGGTATGAGCAGTTCTTC.